Following are 10 T cell receptor beta chains from one sample sequenced in a study of T cell repertoires in cytomegalovirus infection. TCRdb independently ran MiXCR on the reads; one entry per CDR3 protein. The table has under 850,000 distinct CDR3 sequences, about 40% seen once. The sequencing sample was made of PBMCs. The receptor source for this set is a human donor in good health (CMV status not recorded). Some clones in this sample may be carry-over from other donors' samples.

The V call is TRBV5-1, the J call TRBJ2-1; the match to TRBD2 covers 7 bases. The V and J ends lost 3 bases and 0 bases, in that order; junction bases with no gene match: 6. This CDR3 is built from 16 residues. Germline values: CDR1 SGHRS, CDR2 YFSETQ. The CDR3: CASSSRTSLSYNEQFF. DNA of the CDR3: TGCGCCAGCAGCTCGCGGACTAGTCTCTCCTACAATGAGCAGTTCTTC. Based on the CDR3 plus reference TRBV5-1 and TRBJ2-1, the full variable domain is KAGVTQTPRYLIKTRGQQVTLSCSPISGHRSVSWYQQTPGQGLQFLFEYFSETQRNKGNFPGRFSGRQFSNSRSEMNVSTLELGDSALYLCASSSRTSLSYNEQFFGPGTRLTVL.

A note on this clonotype: This sequence may be a read error, since a much larger clone differs from it by one base. The chain employs TRBV6-1 and TRBJ1-3; a possible D gene is TRBD1 (6 bases). Germline loops: CDR1 MNHNS, CDR2 SASEGT. This CDR3 contains 15 residues. The CDR3 region is CASRDGGGSGNNIYF. The CDR3, as DNA: TGTGCCAGCAGGGACGGGGGGGGCTCTGGAAACAACATATATTTT.

V is TRBV28 and J is TRBJ2-6; D might be TRBD1 (6 bases). Deletions cut 8 bases from V and 0 bases from J, with 8 bases between. CDR3 length: 14 amino acids. Germline V CDR1 and CDR2: MDHEN, SYDVKM. In DNA form, the CDR3 reads TGTGCCAGCGGGGGCAGCTCTGGGGCCAACGTCCTGACTTTC. Its translation: CASGGSSGANVLTF.

This clonotype occurred many times. The chain links TRBV7-6 to TRBJ1-5; D uncertain. Trimming took 1 base from V and 2 from J, leaving 9 bases between them. CDR1 is SGHVS, CDR2 FNYEAQ, per germline. This CDR3 is built from 15 residues. CDR3 coding DNA: TGTGCCAGCAGCTTAGGCGACGGTGGCAATCAGCCCCAGCATTTT. Translation gives CASSLGDGGNQPQHF.

CDR3 sequence: CASSFRLAENEQFF. CDR3 in DNA: TGTGCCAGCAGCTTTAGACTAGCGGAGAATGAGCAGTTCTTC. J is TRBJ2-1 and V is TRBV11-2; 9 positions match TRBD2. The CDR3 is 14 residues long. Germline-derived CDR1 and CDR2 are SGHAT and FQNNGV. The V gene end was trimmed by 3 bases and the J gene end by 7 bases; junction bases not matched to a gene: 4.

This clonotype has a count of ten or more. V is TRBV7-2 and J is TRBJ1-3; possible D gene TRBD1, 6 bases. The CDR3 spans 18 residues. Germline V gene data show CDR1 as SGHTA and CDR2 as FQGNSA. The germline V and J ends were trimmed by 3 bases and 4 bases, with 22 bases remaining between them. CDR3 region: CASSFSIQQGVGGNTIYF. CDR3 nucleotide sequence: TGTGCCAGCAGCTTTTCGATACAACAGGGAGTTGGAGGAAACACCATATATTTT.

Comment on this clonotype: Sequence at one end of the junction differs from germline and may be a read error. V and J are TRBV19 and TRBJ1-5; 8 bases map to TRBD1. Germline loops: CDR1 LNHDA, CDR2 SQIVND (reference sequence). The CDR3 is 16 amino acids. CDR3 region: CPSNPLRQGASQPQHF. In DNA form, the CDR3 reads TGTCCCAGTAATCCCCTTCGGCAGGGGGCTTCCCAGCCCCAGCATTTT.

This clonotype was seen more than once but under ten times. This sequence joins TRBV12-5 and TRBJ2-1; TRBD2 matches 10 bases. After removal of 6 bases from V and 9 bases from J, the junction contained 11 bases not matched to a gene. Germline assignment: CDR1 LGHNT and CDR2 FRNRAP. CDR3 size: 15 residues. The CDR3 DNA reads as TGTGCTAGTGGATACTCTAGCGGGAGTGGTCTTGAGCAGTTCTTC. Its protein product is CASGYSSGSGLEQFF.

The table lists this clonotype with a few counts. The chain links TRBV23-1 to TRBJ2-1; 12 bases line up with TRBD2. TRBV23-1 is filed as an ORF, its function uncertain. This CDR3 spans 17 amino acids. The V segment lost 1 base and the J segment 2 bases; nucleotides outside the gene matches: 3. Written as DNA, the CDR3 is TGCGCCAGCAGTCAATTTACTAGCGGGGGGCCCTACAATGAGCAGTTCTTC. Translation: CASSQFTSGGPYNEQFF.

V and J are TRBV25-1 and TRBJ1-4; 9 positions agree with TRBD1. Germline V gives CDR1 MGHDK, CDR2 SYGVNS. The CDR3 is 18 amino acids. Losses at the gene ends were 3 bases for V and 0 bases for J; bases not matched to a gene: 8. CDR3 sequence: CASSERTGDHATNEKLFF. For the CDR3, the DNA is TGTGCCAGCAGTGAGCGGACAGGGGACCATGCAACTAATGAAAAACTGTTTTTT.